This T cell receptor beta chain was retrieved from a study of blood T cells in healthy people across ages. Notes on the study in general: The recorded TCR beta diversity per million T cells decreased in a roughly linear manner with age. Versus aged donors, long-lived donors had higher diversity and more naive CD4+ cells.

With a J-beta primer mix and a sample-barcoded 5' primer, a second PCR ran about 6 to 11 cycles. In TCRdb, the 5' RACE reads were re-called with MiXCR into one record per CDR3 protein. The sample includes approximately 1.5 million distinct CDR3 sequences, roughly 32% of them seen just once. Germline V gives CDR1 PRHDT, CDR2 FYEKMQ (reference sequence). The length of the CDR3 is 14 residues. After removal of 5 bases from V and 4 bases from J, the junction contained 6 bases not matched to a gene. This clonotype has a count of ten or more. As yet, its antigen is unknown. The receptor was isolated from a woman aged 25 to 39 in good health. The sequenced material came from blood. The chain joins TRBV13 to TRBJ2-7, with TRBD2 matching over 9 bases. CDR3 sequence reads: CASSTRLAAYEQYF. Written as DNA, the CDR3 is TGTGCCAGCAGCACGAGACTAGCGGCATACGAGCAGTACTTC. Full variable domain (missing parts from reference TRBV13 and TRBJ2-7): AAGVIQSPRHLIKEKRETATLKCYPIPRHDTVYWYQQGPGQDPQFLISFYEKMQSDKGSIPDRFSAQQFSDYHSELNMSSLELGDSALYFCASSTRLAAYEQYFGPGTRLTVT.